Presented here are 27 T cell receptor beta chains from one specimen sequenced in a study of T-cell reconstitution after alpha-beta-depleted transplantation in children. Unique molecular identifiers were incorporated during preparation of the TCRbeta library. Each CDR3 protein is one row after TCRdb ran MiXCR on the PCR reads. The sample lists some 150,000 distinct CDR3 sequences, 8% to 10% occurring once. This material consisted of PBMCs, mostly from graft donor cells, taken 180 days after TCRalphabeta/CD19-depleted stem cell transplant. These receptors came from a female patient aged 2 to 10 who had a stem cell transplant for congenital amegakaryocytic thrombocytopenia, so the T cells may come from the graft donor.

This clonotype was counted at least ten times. The DNA for the CDR3 is TGCAGTGCTAGACCCGGGGTCGGAGCTAATGAAAAACTGTTTTTT. Amino acids: CSARPGVGANEKLFF. V is TRBV20-1 and J is TRBJ1-4; D not resolved. Germline lookup yields CDR1 DFQATT and CDR2 SNEGSKA (reference sequence). Trimming removed 2 bases at V and 3 bases at J, with 13 bases between. The CDR3 spans 15 residues.

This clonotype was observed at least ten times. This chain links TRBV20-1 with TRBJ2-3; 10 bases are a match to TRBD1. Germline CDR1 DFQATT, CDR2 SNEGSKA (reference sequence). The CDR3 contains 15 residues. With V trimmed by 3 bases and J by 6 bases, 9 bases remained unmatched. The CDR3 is CSAREFGQGVDTQYF. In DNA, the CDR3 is TGCAGTGCTAGGGAGTTTGGACAGGGGGTGGATACGCAGTATTTT.

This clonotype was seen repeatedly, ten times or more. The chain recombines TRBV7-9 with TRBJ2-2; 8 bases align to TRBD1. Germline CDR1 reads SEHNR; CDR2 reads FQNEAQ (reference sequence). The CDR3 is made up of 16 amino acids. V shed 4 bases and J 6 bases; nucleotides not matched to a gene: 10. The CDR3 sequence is CASSSFQDRGAGELFF. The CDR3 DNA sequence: TGTGCCAGCAGCTCTTTCCAAGACAGGGGCGCCGGGGAGCTGTTTTTT.

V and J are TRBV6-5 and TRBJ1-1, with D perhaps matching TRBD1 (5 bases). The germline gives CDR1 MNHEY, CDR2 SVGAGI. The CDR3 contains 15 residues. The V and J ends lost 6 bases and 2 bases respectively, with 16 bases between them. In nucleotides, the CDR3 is TGTGCCAGCAGCAGGGCCAGGGTGAGCAACACTGAAGCTTTCTTT. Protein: CASSRARVSNTEAFF.

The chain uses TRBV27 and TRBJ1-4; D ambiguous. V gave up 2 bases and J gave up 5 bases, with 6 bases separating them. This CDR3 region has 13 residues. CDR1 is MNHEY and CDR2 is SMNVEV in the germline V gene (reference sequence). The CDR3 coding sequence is TGTGCCAGCAGTTTACGGGAGAATGAAAAACTGTTTTTT. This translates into CASSLRENEKLFF.

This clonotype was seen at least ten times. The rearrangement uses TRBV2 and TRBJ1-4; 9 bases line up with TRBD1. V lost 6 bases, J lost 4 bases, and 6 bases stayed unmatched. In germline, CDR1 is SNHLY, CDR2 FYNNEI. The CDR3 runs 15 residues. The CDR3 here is CASSAGTGINEKLFF. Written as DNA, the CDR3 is TGTGCCAGCAGCGCGGGGACAGGGATTAATGAAAAACTGTTTTTT.

CDR3 region: CASSPTGGSGRFLLGELFF. CDR3 sequence (DNA): TGTGCCAGCAGCCCTACCGGGGGTAGCGGGAGGTTCTTACTCGGGGAGCTGTTTTTT. This rearrangement joins TRBV6-1 to TRBJ2-2, with 10 bases aligning to TRBD2. The CDR3 length is 19 residues. The germline CDR1 and CDR2 sequences are MNHNS and SASEGT. V gave up 6 bases and J gave up 7 bases; unmatched junction bases: 20.

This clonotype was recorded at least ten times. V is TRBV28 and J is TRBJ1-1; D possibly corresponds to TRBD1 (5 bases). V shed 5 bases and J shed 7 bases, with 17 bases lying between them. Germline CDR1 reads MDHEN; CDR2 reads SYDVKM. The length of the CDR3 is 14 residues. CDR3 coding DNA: TGTGCCAGCAGTCCGCGCGGGCCGAGGGGTGAAGCTTTCTTT. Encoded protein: CASSPRGPRGEAFF.

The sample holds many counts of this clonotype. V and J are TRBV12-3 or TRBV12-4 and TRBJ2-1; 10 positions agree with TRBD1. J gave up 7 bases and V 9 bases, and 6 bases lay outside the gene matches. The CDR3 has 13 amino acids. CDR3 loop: CASRQGAVNEQFF. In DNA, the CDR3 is TGTGCCAGTCGACAGGGGGCAGTTAATGAGCAGTTCTTC.

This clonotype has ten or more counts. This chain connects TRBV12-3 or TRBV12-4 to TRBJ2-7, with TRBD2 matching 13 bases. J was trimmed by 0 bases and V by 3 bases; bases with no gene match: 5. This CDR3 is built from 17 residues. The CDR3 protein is CASSLGLAGLSSYEQYF. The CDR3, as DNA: TGTGCCAGCAGTTTGGGACTAGCGGGGTTGAGCTCCTACGAGCAGTACTTC.

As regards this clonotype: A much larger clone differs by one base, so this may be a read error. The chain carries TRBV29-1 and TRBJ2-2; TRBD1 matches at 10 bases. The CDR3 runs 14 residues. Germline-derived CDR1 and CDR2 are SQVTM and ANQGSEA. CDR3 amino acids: CSVGGQGTTEELFF. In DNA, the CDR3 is TGCAGCGTGGGGGGACAGGGGACCACCGAGGAGCTGTTTTTT.

The CDR3 DNA is TGTGCCACCTCGGGGGGGTCACCGTCTGGGGCCAACGTCCTGACTTTC. Translated: CATSGGSPSGANVLTF. The chain combines TRBV2 with TRBJ2-6, with 8 positions matching TRBD2. Trimming at V came to 10 bases and at J to 1 base, leaving 9 bases not matched to a gene. In germline, CDR1 is SNHLY, CDR2 FYNNEI. The CDR3 is 16 residues long.

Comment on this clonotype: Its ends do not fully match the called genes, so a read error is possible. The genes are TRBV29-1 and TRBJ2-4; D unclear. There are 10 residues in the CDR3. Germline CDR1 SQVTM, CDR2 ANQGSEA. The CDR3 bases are TGCAGCGTTAAAGAGAACATTCAGTACTTC. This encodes CSVKENIQYF.

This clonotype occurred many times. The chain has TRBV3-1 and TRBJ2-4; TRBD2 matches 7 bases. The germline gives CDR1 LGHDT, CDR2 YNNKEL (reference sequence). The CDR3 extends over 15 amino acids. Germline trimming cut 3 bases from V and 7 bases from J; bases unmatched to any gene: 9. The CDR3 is CASSHLGGSFNIQYF. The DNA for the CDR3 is TGTGCCAGCAGCCACCTAGGCGGGAGTTTTAACATTCAGTACTTC.

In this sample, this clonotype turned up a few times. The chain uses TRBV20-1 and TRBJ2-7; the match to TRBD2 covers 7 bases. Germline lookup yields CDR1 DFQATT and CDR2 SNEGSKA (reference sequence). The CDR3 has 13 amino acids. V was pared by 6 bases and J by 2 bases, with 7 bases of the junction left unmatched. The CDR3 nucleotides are TGCAGTGCCGGAAAGCGGGACCCCTACGAGCAGTACTTC. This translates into CSAGKRDPYEQYF.

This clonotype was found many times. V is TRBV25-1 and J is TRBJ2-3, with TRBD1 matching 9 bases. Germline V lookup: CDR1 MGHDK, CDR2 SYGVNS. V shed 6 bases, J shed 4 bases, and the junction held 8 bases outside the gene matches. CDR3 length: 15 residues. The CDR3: CASSQGQGGPDTQYF. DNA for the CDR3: TGTGCCAGCAGCCAGGGACAGGGAGGTCCAGATACGCAGTATTTT.

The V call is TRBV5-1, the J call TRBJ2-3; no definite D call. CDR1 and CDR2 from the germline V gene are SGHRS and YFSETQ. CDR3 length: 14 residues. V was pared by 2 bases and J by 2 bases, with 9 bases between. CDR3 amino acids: CASSFGPNTDTQYF. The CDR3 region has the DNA TGCGCCAGCAGCTTCGGGCCCAACACAGATACGCAGTATTTT.

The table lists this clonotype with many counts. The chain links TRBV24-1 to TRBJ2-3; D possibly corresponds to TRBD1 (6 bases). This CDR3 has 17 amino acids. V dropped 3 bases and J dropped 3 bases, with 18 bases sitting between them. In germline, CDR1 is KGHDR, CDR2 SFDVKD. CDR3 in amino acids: CATSDPTGPMVTDTQYF. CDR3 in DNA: TGTGCCACCAGTGATCCGACAGGACCGATGGTTACAGATACGCAGTATTTT.

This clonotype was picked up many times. CDR3 amino acids: CASSLGPLAGGSYNEQFF. The CDR3 region has the DNA TGCGCCAGCAGCTTGGGGCCACTAGCGGGAGGCTCCTACAATGAGCAGTTCTTC. The chain joins TRBV5-1 to TRBJ2-1; TRBD2 matches 12 bases. Trimming removed 0 bases from V and 0 bases from J; junction bases left unmatched: 4. The CDR3 consists of 18 residues. Germline V gene data show CDR1 as SGHRS and CDR2 as YFSETQ.

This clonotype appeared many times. The CDR3 DNA sequence: TGTGCCAGCAGCGCGGACATACGGGACCATACGGGGGAGTACTTC. Protein sequence: CASSADIRDHTGEYF. The chain combines TRBV7-6 with TRBJ2-7, with D perhaps matching TRBD2 (6 bases). The CDR3 consists of 15 residues. CDR1 is SGHVS and CDR2 is FNYEAQ in the germline V gene. Trimming shortened V by 5 bases and J by 11 bases, and 25 bases separated the two germline ends.

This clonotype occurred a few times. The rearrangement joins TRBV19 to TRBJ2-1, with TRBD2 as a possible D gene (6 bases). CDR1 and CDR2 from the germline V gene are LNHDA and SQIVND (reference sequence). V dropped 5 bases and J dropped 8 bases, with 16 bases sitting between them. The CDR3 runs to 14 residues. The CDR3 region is CASSPLARWDEQFF. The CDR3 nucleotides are TGTGCCAGTAGTCCCCTAGCGAGGTGGGATGAGCAGTTCTTC.

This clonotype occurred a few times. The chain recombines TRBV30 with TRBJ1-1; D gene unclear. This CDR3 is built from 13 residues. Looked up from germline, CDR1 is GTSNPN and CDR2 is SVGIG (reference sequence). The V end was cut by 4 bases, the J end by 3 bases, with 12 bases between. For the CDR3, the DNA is TGTGCCTGGATCCAACCAATTCACACTGAAGCTTTCTTT. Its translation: CAWIQPIHTEAFF.

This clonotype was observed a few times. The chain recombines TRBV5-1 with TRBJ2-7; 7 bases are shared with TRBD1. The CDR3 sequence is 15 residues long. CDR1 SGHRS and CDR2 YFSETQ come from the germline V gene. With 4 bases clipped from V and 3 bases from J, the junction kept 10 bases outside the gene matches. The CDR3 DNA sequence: TGCGCCAGCAGCCGTTCAGGGGGTATGAACTACGAGCAGTACTTC. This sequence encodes CASSRSGGMNYEQYF.

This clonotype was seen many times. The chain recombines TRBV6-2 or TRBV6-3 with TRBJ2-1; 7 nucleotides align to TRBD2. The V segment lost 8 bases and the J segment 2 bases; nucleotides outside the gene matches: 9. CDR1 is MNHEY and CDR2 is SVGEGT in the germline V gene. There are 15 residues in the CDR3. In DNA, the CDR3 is TGTGCCAGCCTTAGGGCGGGAGTGACCTACAATGAGCAGTTCTTC. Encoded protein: CASLRAGVTYNEQFF.

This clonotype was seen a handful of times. The CDR3 region is CASSARAQDFTDTQYF. As DNA, the CDR3 is TGTGCCAGCAGCGCTAGGGCACAGGACTTCACAGATACGCAGTATTTT. The chain joins TRBV9 to TRBJ2-3; D possibly matches TRBD1 or TRBD2 (5 bases each). Trimming cost V 3 bases and J 2 bases, with 16 bases left between them. The CDR3 spans 16 residues. Germline V gene lookup returns CDR1 SGDLS and CDR2 YYNGEE. The variable domain in full, completed from reference TRBV9 and TRBJ2-3, reads DSGVTQTPKHLITATGQRVTLRCSPRSGDLSVYWYQQSLDQGLQFLIQYYNGEERAKGNILERFSAQQFPDLHSELNLSSLELGDSALYFCASSARAQDFTDTQYFGPGTRLTVL.

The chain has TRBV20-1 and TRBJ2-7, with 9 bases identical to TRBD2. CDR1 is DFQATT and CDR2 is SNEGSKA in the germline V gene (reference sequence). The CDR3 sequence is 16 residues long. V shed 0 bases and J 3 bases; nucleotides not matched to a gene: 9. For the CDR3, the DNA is TGCAGTGCTAGAGATGGACGGCTAGCGGGACTCTACGAGCAGTACTTC. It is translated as CSARDGRLAGLYEQYF.

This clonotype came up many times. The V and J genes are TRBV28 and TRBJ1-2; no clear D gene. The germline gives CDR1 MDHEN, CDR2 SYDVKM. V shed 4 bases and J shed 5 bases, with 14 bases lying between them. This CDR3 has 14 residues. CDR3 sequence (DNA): TGTGCCAGCAGTTCCGGGGTTCTTAATTATGGCTACACCTTC. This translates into CASSSGVLNYGYTF.